The T cell receptor (beta chain) under discussion was sequenced for a study of blood T cell repertoires in COVID-19. Whole-study context: Donors in the United States, Italy and Spain gave samples during acute or convalescent COVID-19. Nucleic acid was either cDNA or gDNA, and it came from T cells, B-cell-depleted T cells, or PBMCs.

Study processing details: Quantification of nucleated cells was approximated via reference gene primer amplification. Method: immunoSEQ multiplex PCR; TCRdb's copy keeps in-frame clones and lacks some. The DNA gave D and trimming, while V, J and clone size come from that table. This table has about 280,000 clones, approximately 86% appearing once. The V end was cut by 3 bases, the J end by 5 bases, with 8 bases between. Germline lookup yields CDR1 LNHDA and CDR2 SQIVND (reference sequence). This CDR3 region has 13 residues. V is TRBV19 and J is TRBJ2-1; D uncertain. Sequenced: peripheral blood. The origin of this receptor is a woman under 40 who had recovered from COVID-19. This CDR3 is CASSIATNNEQFF. The CDR3 nucleotides read TGTGCCAGTAGTATCGCCACAAACAATGAGCAGTTCTTC.